The 8 T cell receptor beta chains in this list originate from one sample, sequenced in a study of shared clonotypes between healthy human individuals. This table comes from immunoSEQ multiplex PCR, and its TCRdb copy is limited to in-frame clones, with some not included. Of around 2,000,000 clones in the sample, about 95% were seen once. Sequencing used naive CD4+ T cells sorted from blood. As for subset: CD45RA+ positively selected. These receptor sequences come from a man between 18 and 29 years old in good health.

The chain couples TRBV19 to TRBJ1-5; TRBD1 aligns across 8 bases. Trimming took 10 bases from V and 0 from J; bases not matched to a gene: 5. Germline values: CDR1 LNHDA, CDR2 SQIVND (reference sequence). The CDR3 consists of 14 residues. In DNA form, the CDR3 reads TGTGCCACAAACAGGGGGACTAGCAATCAGCCCCAGCATTTT. Translated, it gives CATNRGTSNQPQHF.

This sequence joins TRBV10-3 and TRBJ1-2, with 7 bases that match TRBD1. This CDR3 region has 13 residues. Germline-derived CDR1 and CDR2 are ENHRY and SYGVKD. The junction had 9 bases not matched to a gene; V was cut back by 6 bases and J by 8 bases. CDR3 in amino acids: CAISLTEGAGYTF. CDR3 DNA: TGTGCCATCAGCTTAACAGAGGGGGCCGGCTACACCTTC.

J is TRBJ1-1 and V is TRBV7-2, with TRBD1 matching over 7 bases. CDR3 length equals 16 residues. From germline, CDR1 is SGHTA and CDR2 FQGNSA. V lost 5 bases, J lost 2 bases, and 11 bases stayed unmatched. This CDR3 is CASSPGQKGFNTEAFF. DNA of the CDR3: TGTGCCAGCAGCCCGGGACAGAAAGGGTTCAACACTGAAGCTTTCTTT.

This chain uses TRBV5-1 with TRBJ2-2; D remains ambiguous. The CDR3 runs 15 residues. Germline lookup yields CDR1 SGHRS and CDR2 YFSETQ. V shed 1 base and J shed 3 bases, with 10 bases lying between them. CDR3 sequence: CASSLPLADTGELFF. The DNA for the CDR3 is TGCGCCAGCAGCTTGCCTTTGGCAGACACCGGGGAGCTGTTTTTT.

Regarding this clone: Compared with germline, one end of the junction differs, possibly owing to a read error. The chain uses TRBV7-7 and TRBJ2-5, with a weak D call TRBD2 (6 bases). CDR1 and CDR2 (germline): SSHAT, FNYEAQ (reference sequence). The CDR3 is made up of 15 amino acids. Here the CDR3 DNA reads TGTGCTAGCAGCCTCGGGTGGGGGGTAAAAGAGACCCAGTACTTC. Its protein is CASSLGWGVKETQYF.

The rearrangement uses TRBV11-2 and TRBJ2-7; the D gene is possibly TRBD2 (5 bases). Germline CDR1 SGHAT, CDR2 FQNNGV. This CDR3 is built from 16 residues. V was shortened by 1 base and J by 0 bases, with 13 bases between the two germline ends. In DNA, the CDR3 is TGTGCCAGCAGCTTAGTTTCGGGGTACGGCTCCTACGAGCAGTACTTC. It translates to CASSLVSGYGSYEQYF.

This chain joins TRBV6-6 and TRBJ2-2; D is tentatively TRBD1 or TRBD2 (5 bases each). The CDR3 spans 15 residues. Trimming stripped 2 bases from V and 5 bases from J, with 12 bases between. From germline, CDR1 is MNHNY and CDR2 SVGAGI (reference sequence). This CDR3 is CASSYGGTGTGELFF. Here the CDR3 DNA reads TGTGCCAGCAGTTACGGGGGTACTGGGACCGGGGAGCTGTTTTTT.

This chain connects TRBV2 to TRBJ1-5; no clear D gene. V was trimmed by 6 bases and J by 6 bases, leaving 12 bases between them. This CDR3 region has 13 residues. In germline, CDR1 is SNHLY, CDR2 FYNNEI. CDR3 nucleotide sequence: TGTGCCAGCAGGGTCGTCGAGGGTCAGCCCCAGCATTTT. Translated: CASRVVEGQPQHF.